This T cell receptor (beta chain) came from a study of blood T cell repertoires in COVID-19. Study summary: The study drew acute and convalescent COVID-19 samples from the United States, Italy and Spain.

Those enrolled in Seattle joined during active infection and were followed longitudinally afterward. Some clones are missing from TCRdb's copy, which holds only in-frame ones; the method was immunoSEQ multiplex PCR. The table shows around 300,000 clones, with around 90% occurring only once. The sequence derives from a woman under 40 with COVID-19, enrolled during active disease. Sequences were obtained from peripheral blood.

CDR3 coding DNA: TGTGCCAGCAGTCCCGACAGGAACAATCAGCCCCAGCATTTT. Its protein is CASSPDRNNQPQHF. This chain links TRBV27 with TRBJ1-5, with D tentatively TRBD1 (6 bases). The germline V gene encodes CDR1 MNHEY and CDR2 SMNVEV (reference sequence). V was clipped by 5 bases and J by 3 bases, with 11 bases between them. The CDR3 runs 14 residues.